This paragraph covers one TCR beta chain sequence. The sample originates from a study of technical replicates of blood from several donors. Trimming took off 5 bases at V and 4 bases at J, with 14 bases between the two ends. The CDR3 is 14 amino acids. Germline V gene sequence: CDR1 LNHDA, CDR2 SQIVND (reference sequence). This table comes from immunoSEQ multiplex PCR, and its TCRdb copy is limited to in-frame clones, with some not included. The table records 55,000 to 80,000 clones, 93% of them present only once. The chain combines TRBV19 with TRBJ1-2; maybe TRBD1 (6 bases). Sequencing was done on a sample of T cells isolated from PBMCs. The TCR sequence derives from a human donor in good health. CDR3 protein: CASSPRTVAYGYTF. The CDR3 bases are TGTGCCAGTAGTCCCAGGACAGTCGCCTATGGCTACACCTTC.